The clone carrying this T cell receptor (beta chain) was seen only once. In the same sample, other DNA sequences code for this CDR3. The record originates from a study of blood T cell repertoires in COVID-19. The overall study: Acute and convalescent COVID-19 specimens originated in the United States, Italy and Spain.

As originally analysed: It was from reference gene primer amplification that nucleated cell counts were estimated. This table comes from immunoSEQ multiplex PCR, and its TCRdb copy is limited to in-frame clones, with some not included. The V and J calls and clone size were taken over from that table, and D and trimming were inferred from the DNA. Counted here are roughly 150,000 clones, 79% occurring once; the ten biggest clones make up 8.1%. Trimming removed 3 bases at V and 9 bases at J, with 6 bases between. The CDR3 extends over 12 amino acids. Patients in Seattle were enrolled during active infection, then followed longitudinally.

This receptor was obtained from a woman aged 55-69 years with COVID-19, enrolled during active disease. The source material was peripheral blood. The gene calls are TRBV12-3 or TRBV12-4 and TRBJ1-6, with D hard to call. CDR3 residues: CASSFSGSPLHF. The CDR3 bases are TGTGCCAGCAGTTTTAGTGGTTCACCCCTCCACTTT.